The 12 T cell receptor beta chains in this list originate from one sample, sequenced in a study of T cell clonotyping in hematopoietic cell transplantation. Indicated time point: recipient sample about 28 days before transplant, after cytoreduction. Produced via immunoSEQ multiplex PCR; TCRdb's table is partial and in-frame only. This sample has 20,000 to 25,000 clones, with about 90% found just once. The source was peripheral blood mononuclear cells, collected before stem cell transplant. The receptor set was obtained from a man aged 18 to 35 with biphenotypic leukemia. Some clones in this sample may be carry-over from other donors' samples.

The genes are TRBV19 and TRBJ2-7; D gene uncertain. The V gene lost 5 bases and the J gene lost 9 bases, with 20 bases spanning the gap. The length of the CDR3 is 14 residues. Germline CDR1 is LNHDA and CDR2 is SQIVND (reference sequence). The DNA of the CDR3 is TGTGCCAGTAGTCCTACGGGTCGGTACGTGGGGCAGTACTTC. Its protein product is CASSPTGRYVGQYF.

This clone has only a few counts. The chain combines TRBV10-1 with TRBJ2-2; possible D gene TRBD1, 5 bases. CDR1 is WNHNN and CDR2 is SYGVQD in the germline V gene (reference sequence). The CDR3 contains 14 residues. Trimming stripped 7 bases from V and 5 bases from J, with 14 bases between. The chain's CDR3 is CASTREVLTGELFF. CDR3 DNA sequence: TGCGCCAGCACCAGGGAAGTTTTGACCGGGGAGCTGTTTTTT.

The V and J genes are TRBV7-2 and TRBJ2-4; 10 bases align to TRBD2. Germline CDR1 reads SGHTA; CDR2 reads FQGNSA. Unmatched junction bases numbered 5, after V lost 3 bases and J lost 6 bases. The CDR3 totals 15 residues. CDR3 in amino acids: CASSFASGRGNIQYF. CDR3 sequence (DNA): TGTGCCAGCAGCTTTGCTAGCGGGAGAGGAAACATTCAGTACTTC.

This sequence joins TRBV27 and TRBJ1-1; D is unclear. This CDR3 is 14 amino acids long. CDR1 is MNHEY and CDR2 is SMNVEV in the germline V gene (reference sequence). V was trimmed by 2 bases and J by 0 bases, leaving 7 bases between them. The CDR3 DNA sequence: TGTGCCAGCAGTTTAAGAGTTATGAACACTGAAGCTTTCTTT. Protein product: CASSLRVMNTEAFF.

The rearrangement uses TRBV6-5 and TRBJ1-5; D call uncertain. V shed 5 bases and J shed 0 bases, with 8 bases lying between them. Germline CDR1 is MNHEY and CDR2 is SVGAGI. CDR3 length: 14 residues. The CDR3 DNA sequence: TGTGCCAGCAGTCCGGGCCATAGCAATCAGCCCCAGCATTTT. This codes for CASSPGHSNQPQHF.

The V and J genes are TRBV6-1 and TRBJ1-1; the D gene is possibly TRBD1 (6 bases). V lost 6 bases and J lost 10, with 24 bases in between. The germline gives CDR1 MNHNS, CDR2 SASEGT. The CDR3 sequence is 15 residues long. The CDR3 DNA is TGTGCCAGCAGCCTAGAACAGGGACCGTATCCCTTAGCTTTCTTT. Translated, it gives CASSLEQGPYPLAFF.

The rearrangement links TRBV25-1 to TRBJ1-1; D gene ambiguous. V gave up 5 bases and J gave up 3 bases, with 13 bases separating them. CDR3 length: 14 residues. Germline V gene data show CDR1 as MGHDK and CDR2 as SYGVNS. CDR3 sequence (DNA): TGTGCCAGCAGTCCCCCGGGCACATACACTGAAGCTTTCTTT. Its translation: CASSPPGTYTEAFF.

This rearrangement joins TRBV15 to TRBJ2-3; the match to TRBD1 covers 7 bases. V dropped 0 bases and J dropped 3; count of bases not matched to a gene: 9. Per germline, CDR1 LNHNV and CDR2 YYDKDF (reference sequence). This CDR3 region has 17 residues. CDR3 coding DNA: TGTGCCACCAGCAGAGATTGGTCGGGACAGCAGACAGATACGCAGTATTTT. This encodes CATSRDWSGQQTDTQYF.

This chain connects TRBV15 to TRBJ1-2; weak D call: TRBD1 (6 bases). The CDR3 spans 15 residues. Germline assignment: CDR1 LNHNV and CDR2 YYDKDF (reference sequence). The germline V and J ends were trimmed by 4 bases and 4 bases, with 16 bases remaining between them. CDR3 in amino acids: CATSIPRGQAYGYTF. Here the CDR3 DNA reads TGTGCCACCAGCATCCCGCGGGGGCAGGCCTATGGCTACACCTTC.

The chain employs TRBV27 and TRBJ2-7, with a weak D call TRBD1 (6 bases). CDR3 size: 13 residues. Trimming shortened V by 5 bases and J by 3 bases, and 11 bases separated the two germline ends. Germline CDR1 reads MNHEY; CDR2 reads SMNVEV (reference sequence). Here the CDR3 reads CASSRTGRYEQYF. CDR3 nucleotide sequence: TGTGCCAGCAGTCGTACAGGGCGCTACGAGCAGTACTTC.

This sequence joins TRBV7-2 and TRBJ1-2, with a tentative D call TRBD1 (6 bases). The germline CDR1 and CDR2 sequences are SGHTA and FQGNSA. The CDR3 spans 15 residues. V lost 5 bases to trimming and J lost 1 base, with 14 bases between them. CDR3 in amino acids: CASSVGTPLNYGYTF. The DNA for the CDR3 is TGTGCCAGCAGCGTAGGGACACCCCTTAACTATGGCTACACCTTC.

The chain links TRBV11-3 to TRBJ1-4; D is unclear. Between the trimmed V and J ends, which lost 5 bases and 8 bases, there was a span of 15 bases. CDR3 length equals 14 residues. The germline CDR1 and CDR2 sequences are SGHNT and YENEEA. The CDR3 spells CASSPNGVREKLFF. The CDR3 region has the DNA TGTGCCAGCAGCCCAAATGGGGTTCGGGAAAAACTGTTTTTT.